This TCR beta chain was sequenced in a study of Ad26.COV2.S vaccination and SARS-CoV-2 variants. At the level of the study: Once, or twice with 56 days between doses, Ad26.COV2.S was given intramuscularly.

The method was immunoSEQ multiplex PCR; TCRdb's version includes in-frame clones alone and lacks a portion of them. Here the sample spans about 400,000 clones, roughly 80% being singletons. The sample's treatment: roughly 19 received Ad26.COV2.S at low or high dose, single or two shots; several received placebo; per-sample allocation not given. Sample collection was performed on day 63 after the first vaccine or placebo injection. On this clone: Its specificity is unknown.

The study's findings and limits: Recipients of vaccine and of placebo showed similar breadth of their non-spike TCR repertoires. Reportedly, after vaccination the spike-specific CD8+ and CD4+ T cell responses displayed substantial breadth.

The receptor's source is a person between 18 and 65 years old who received the Ad26.COV2.S COVID-19 vaccine or a placebo. This specimen was peripheral blood, taken in a trial of Ad26.COV2.S vaccine versus placebo.

CDR3 bases: TGTGCCAGCAGCTTAGGGGCAGCCACCACCTACGAGCAGTACTTC. Protein sequence: CASSLGAATTYEQYF. This sequence joins TRBV7-9 and TRBJ2-7, with D hard to call. From germline, CDR1 is SEHNR and CDR2 FQNEAQ (reference sequence). V was pared by 1 base and J by 2 bases, with 12 bases between. CDR3 length: 15 amino acids.